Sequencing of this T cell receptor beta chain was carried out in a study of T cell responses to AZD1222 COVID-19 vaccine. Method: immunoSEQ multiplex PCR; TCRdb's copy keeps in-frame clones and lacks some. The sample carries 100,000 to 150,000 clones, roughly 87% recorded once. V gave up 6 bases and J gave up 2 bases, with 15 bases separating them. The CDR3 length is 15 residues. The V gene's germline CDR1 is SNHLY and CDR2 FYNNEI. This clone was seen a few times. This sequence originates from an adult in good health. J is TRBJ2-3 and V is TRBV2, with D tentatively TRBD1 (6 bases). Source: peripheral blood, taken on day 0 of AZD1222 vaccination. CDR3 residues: CASSRRTAFTDTQYF. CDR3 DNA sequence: TGTGCCAGCAGCCGAAGGACAGCTTTCACAGATACGCAGTATTTT.